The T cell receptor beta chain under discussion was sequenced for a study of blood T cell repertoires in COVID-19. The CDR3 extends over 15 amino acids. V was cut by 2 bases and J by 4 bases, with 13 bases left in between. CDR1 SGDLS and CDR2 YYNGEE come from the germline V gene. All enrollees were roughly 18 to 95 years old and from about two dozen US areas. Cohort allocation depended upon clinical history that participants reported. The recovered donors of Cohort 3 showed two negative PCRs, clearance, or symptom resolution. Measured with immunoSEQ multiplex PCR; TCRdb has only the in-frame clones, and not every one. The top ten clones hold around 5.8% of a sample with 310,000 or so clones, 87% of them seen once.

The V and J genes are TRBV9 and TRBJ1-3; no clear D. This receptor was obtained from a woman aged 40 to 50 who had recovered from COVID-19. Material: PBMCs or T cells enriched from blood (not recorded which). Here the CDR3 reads CASSVRGDGGNTIYF. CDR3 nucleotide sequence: TGTGCCAGCAGCGTCCGCGGGGATGGAGGAAACACCATATATTTT.